This note documents a single TCR beta chain sequence. The antigen this receptor binds is unknown. No base quality values were provided; no much bigger clone lies one nucleotide off. The reads were generated on an Illumina HiSeq 1500. TCRdb reprocessed the public reads (quality trimming at Q25 with fastp, clone calling with MiXCR) and kept in-frame beta chains. Rows are combined by CDR3 protein, so each entry shows the most common genes and DNA. Here the sample has some 400,000 distinct CDR3 sequences; roughly 30% occur a single time. The ten largest clones add up to roughly an eighth of the sample. CDR1 and CDR2 are read off the germline V gene as MDHEN and SYDVKM. The CDR3 measures 15 amino acids from cysteine to phenylalanine. The entry retains the CDR3 DNA only, 45 bases that are in frame from base 1. At the junction V is shortened by 5 bases and J by 8 bases; bases outside the gene matches: 8. The sample belongs to a study of T cell repertoires in cytomegalovirus infection (dated by TCRdb to the late 2010s). Study-level background: Donor HLA type was relevant to the analysis, because carriage of CMV infection together with the matching HLA type was indicated by public TCR beta signatures. Findings and caveats that apply to the study as a whole: Carriers of CMV infection plus the relevant HLA type were discriminated by the cumulative frequency of public TCR beta family members in the study cohort and in an independent approximately 350-donor cohort. In the ex vivo response, HLA-C-restricted CMV-specific TCR beta clonotypes were dominant, and in two of eight donors the single most frequent clonotype came from this HLA-C-restricted group.

The sequence was collected from a human donor in good health (CMV status not recorded). Some clones in this sample may be carry-over from other donors' samples. Sequencing used PBMCs. The V and J genes are TRBV28 and TRBJ1-4; 10 central bases correspond to TRBD1. The nucleotide sequence reads as follows: TGTGCCAGCAGTCGCGACAGGGGGCTAGGGGAAAAACTGTTTTTT. Translated, this is CASSRDRGLGEKLFF.